The 3 T cell receptor beta chains reported below all come from one sample, sequenced in a study of blood T cell repertoires in COVID-19. Profiling relied on immunoSEQ multiplex PCR, and the TCRdb table lists in-frame clones only, not all of them. The table shows about 200,000 clones, with about 85% occurring only once. The sequenced sample was peripheral blood. The receptors were gathered from a woman older than 75 with acute or convalescent COVID-19.

J is TRBJ2-5 and V is TRBV6-6, with 7 bases aligning to TRBD2. The junction had 4 bases not matched to a gene; V was cut back by 4 bases and J by 2 bases. The CDR3 contains 14 residues. In germline, CDR1 is MNHNY, CDR2 SVGAGI (reference sequence). The CDR3 DNA reads TGTGCCAGCAGTTCTACGGGGGGACAAGAGACCCAGTACTTC. Encoded protein: CASSSTGGQETQYF.

The sample holds a few counts of this clone. The gene calls are TRBV6-5 and TRBJ1-6; possible D gene TRBD1, 5 bases. The V gene lost 5 bases and the J gene lost 10 bases, with 15 bases spanning the gap. The CDR3 extends over 14 amino acids. Per the germline V gene, CDR1 is MNHEY and CDR2 is SVGAGI. The CDR3 coding sequence is TGTGCCAGCAGTCCCAGGGACTTGAGCTCACCCCTCCACTTT. Its translation: CASSPRDLSSPLHF.

The chain joins TRBV19 to TRBJ2-5, with D possibly TRBD1 on 6 matching bases. Trimming pared 5 bases from V and 4 bases from J, leaving 23 bases between. The CDR3 has 17 amino acids. CDR1 LNHDA and CDR2 SQIVND come from the germline V gene (reference sequence). CDR3 residues: CASSGTPGHTARETQYF. The CDR3 DNA reads as TGTGCCAGTAGTGGAACCCCGGGACATACAGCAAGAGAGACCCAGTACTTC.